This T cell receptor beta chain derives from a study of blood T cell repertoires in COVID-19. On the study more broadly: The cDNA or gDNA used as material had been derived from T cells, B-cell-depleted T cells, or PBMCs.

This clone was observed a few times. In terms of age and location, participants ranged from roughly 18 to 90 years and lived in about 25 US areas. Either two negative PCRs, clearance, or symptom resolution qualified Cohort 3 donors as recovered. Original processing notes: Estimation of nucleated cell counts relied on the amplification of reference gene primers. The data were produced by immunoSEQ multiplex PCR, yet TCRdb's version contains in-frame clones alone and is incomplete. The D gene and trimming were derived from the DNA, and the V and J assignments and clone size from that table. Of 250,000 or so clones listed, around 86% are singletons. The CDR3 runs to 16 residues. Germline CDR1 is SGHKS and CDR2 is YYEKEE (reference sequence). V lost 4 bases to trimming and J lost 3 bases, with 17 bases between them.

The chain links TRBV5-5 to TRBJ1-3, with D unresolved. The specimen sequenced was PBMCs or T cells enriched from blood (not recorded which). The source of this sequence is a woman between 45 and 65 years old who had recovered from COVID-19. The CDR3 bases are TGTGCCAGCAGCGATCCCTCCGATGCGGGTGGAAACACCATATATTTT. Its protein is CASSDPSDAGGNTIYF.